This TCR beta chain came from a study of cytomegalovirus exposure and HLA in healthy donors. General study findings and limits: Rarity characterized most TCR sequences, yet some public TCRs appeared in many donors.

Assay: immunoSEQ multiplex PCR; the TCRdb copy retains only in-frame clones and omits some. In the table there are some 250,000 clones, about 92% of which are singletons. As concerns this clone: Antigen specificity is unknown.

The clonotype comes from a woman in her thirties in good health and CMV-seronegative. Sequenced sample: PBMCs.

The CDR3 spells CASSPGAGNYGYTF. Here the CDR3 DNA reads TGTGCCAGCAGCCCAGGGGCAGGGAACTATGGCTACACCTTC. The genes are TRBV2 and TRBJ1-2, with D maybe TRBD1 (6 bases). Trimming cost V 6 bases and J 2 bases, with 13 bases left between them. Germline V lookup: CDR1 SNHLY, CDR2 FYNNEI. The CDR3 sequence is 14 residues long.